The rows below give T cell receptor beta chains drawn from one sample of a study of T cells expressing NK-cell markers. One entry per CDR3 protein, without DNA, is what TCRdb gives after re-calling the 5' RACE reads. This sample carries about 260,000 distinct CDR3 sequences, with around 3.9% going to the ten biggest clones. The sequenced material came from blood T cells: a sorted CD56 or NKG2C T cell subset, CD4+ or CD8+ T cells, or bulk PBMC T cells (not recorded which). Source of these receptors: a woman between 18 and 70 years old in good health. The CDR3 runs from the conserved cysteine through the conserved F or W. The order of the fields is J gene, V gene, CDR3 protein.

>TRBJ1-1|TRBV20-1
CSAERGTTEAFF
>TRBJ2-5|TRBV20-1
CSASGQGKETQYF
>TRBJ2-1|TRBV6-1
CASSRGGPKGHEQFF
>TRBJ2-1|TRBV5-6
CASSLAGTPKEQFF
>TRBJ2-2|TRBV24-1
CATSMAANTGELFF
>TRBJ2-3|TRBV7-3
CASSLRALAGGSTDTQYF
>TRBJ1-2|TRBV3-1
CASSQPGQGSGYTF
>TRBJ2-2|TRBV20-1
CSAGWDRNTGELFF
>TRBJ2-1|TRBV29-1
CSVEVWTSGPYNEQFF
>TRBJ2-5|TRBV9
CASSVEARGETQYF
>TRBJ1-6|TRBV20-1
CSASSGGDTYNSPLHF
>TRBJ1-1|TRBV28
CASSIRSWGLMNTEAFF
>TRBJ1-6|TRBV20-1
CSAASGNSPLHF
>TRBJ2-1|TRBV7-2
CASSVQGAGEQFF
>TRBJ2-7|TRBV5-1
CASSPNSAASYEQYF
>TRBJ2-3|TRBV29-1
CSVGSGGTDTQYF
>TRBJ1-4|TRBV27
CASRQRQGHNEKLFF
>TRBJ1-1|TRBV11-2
CASSLAATLGDTEAFF
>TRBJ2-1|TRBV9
CASSVSGSQSNEQFF
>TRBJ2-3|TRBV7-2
CASSPGIRLDTQYF
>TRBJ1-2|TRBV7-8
CASSFEGPYGYTF
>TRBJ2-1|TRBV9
CASSVGGGLFPPEQFF
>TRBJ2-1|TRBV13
CASSTLTGASYNEQFF
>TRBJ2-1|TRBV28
CASSPQGPYNEQFF
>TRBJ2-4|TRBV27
CASSTSRGGGKVF
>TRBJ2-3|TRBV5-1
CASSLREDTQYF
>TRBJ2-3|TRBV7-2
CASSPLAGGTQYF
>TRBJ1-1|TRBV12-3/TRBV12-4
CASSLGATEAFF
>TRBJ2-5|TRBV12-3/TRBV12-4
CASTMWGSPHQETQYF
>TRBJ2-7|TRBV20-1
CSARGAPGQGNGQYF
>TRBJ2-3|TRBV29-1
CSVGGLAGDTQYF